What follows is one T cell receptor beta chain and its context. There are a few counts of this clonotype. This receptor's antigen is unknown. Qualities for individual bases were not recorded, and no much larger clone is one base off. Trimming takes 7 bases off V and 0 bases off J; junction bases not matched to a gene: 7. The CDR3, from cysteine to phenylalanine, totals 14 residues. Only the CDR3 portion is preserved as DNA: 42 bases, with reading frame beginning at the first base. Per the germline V gene, SQVTM is the CDR1 and ANQGSEA is the CDR2. These data are taken from a study of T-cell reconstitution after alpha-beta-depleted transplantation in children (TCRdb year 2016). In the study overall: Using TCR repertoire profiling, the study quantitatively followed how T-cell immune reconstitution unfolded in children after TCRalphabeta/CD19-depleted allogeneic hematopoietic cell transplantation.

The library was obtained by PCR. Instrument used: Illumina HiSeq 2500. TCR library preparation used molecular barcoding, with unique molecular identifiers applied to normalize quantification of the TCRbeta repertoire. In TCRdb, the public reads were trimmed at Q25 with fastp and aligned with MiXCR, with productive beta chains retained. Entries that share a CDR3 protein sequence are merged under the most common genes and DNA. This sample gives 150,000 to 200,000 distinct CDR3 sequences in total; less than 15% of them show up just once. The ten largest account for less than 15% of the sample. The chain joins TRBV29-1 to TRBJ2-7, with TRBD1 identical over 9 junction bases. This receptor was obtained from a human donor who donated a stem cell graft to a child with acute lymphoblastic leukemia. Source: PBMCs from the stem cell graft donor, taken from the stem cell graft. The CDR3 here reads CSAYRTGDSYEQYF. The base sequence is TGCAGCGCTTACCGGACAGGGGACTCCTACGAGCAGTACTTC.